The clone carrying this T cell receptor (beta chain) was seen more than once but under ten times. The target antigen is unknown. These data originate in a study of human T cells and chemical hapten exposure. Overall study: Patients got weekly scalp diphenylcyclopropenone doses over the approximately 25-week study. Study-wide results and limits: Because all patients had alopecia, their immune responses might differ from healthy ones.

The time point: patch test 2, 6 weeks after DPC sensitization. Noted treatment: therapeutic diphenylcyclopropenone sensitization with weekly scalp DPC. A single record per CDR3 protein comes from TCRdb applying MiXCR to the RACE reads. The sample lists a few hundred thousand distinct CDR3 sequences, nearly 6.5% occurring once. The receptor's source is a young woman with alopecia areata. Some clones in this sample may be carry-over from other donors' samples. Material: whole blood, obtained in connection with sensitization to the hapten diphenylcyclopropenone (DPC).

CDR3 sequence (DNA): TGTGCCAGCAGCAAACGACGGACCTCTGGGGCCAACGTCCTGACTTTC. Its protein product is CASSKRRTSGANVLTF. The chain is built from TRBV7-2 and TRBJ2-6; D not resolved. V was cut by 5 bases and J by 0 bases, with 11 bases left in between. The CDR3 loop spans 16 amino acids. CDR1 SGHTA and CDR2 FQGNSA come from the germline V gene.